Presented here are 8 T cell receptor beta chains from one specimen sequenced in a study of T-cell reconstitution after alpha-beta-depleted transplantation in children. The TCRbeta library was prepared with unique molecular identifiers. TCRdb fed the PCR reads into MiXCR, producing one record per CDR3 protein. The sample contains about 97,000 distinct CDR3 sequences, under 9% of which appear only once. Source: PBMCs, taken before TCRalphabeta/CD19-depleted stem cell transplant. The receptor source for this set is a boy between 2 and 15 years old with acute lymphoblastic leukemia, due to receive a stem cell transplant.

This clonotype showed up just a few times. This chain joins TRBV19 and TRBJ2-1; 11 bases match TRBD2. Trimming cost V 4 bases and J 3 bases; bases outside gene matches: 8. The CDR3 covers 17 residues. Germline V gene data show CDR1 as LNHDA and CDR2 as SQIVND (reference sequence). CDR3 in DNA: TGTGCCAGTAGTAAACCCCCCGGGACTAGCGGCTACAATGAGCAGTTCTTC. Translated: CASSKPPGTSGYNEQFF.

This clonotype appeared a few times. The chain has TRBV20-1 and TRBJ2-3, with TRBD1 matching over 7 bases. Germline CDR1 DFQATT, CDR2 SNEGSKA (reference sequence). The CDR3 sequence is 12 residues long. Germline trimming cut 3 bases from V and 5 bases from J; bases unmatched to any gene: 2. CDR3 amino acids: CSASWDRDTQYF. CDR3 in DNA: TGCAGTGCTAGTTGGGACAGAGATACGCAGTATTTT.

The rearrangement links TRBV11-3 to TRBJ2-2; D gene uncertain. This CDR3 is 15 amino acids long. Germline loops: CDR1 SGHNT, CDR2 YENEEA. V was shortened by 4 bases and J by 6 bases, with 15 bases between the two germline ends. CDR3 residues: CASSSILVGAGELFF. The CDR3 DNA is TGTGCCAGCAGCTCAATCCTGGTCGGAGCCGGGGAGCTGTTTTTT.

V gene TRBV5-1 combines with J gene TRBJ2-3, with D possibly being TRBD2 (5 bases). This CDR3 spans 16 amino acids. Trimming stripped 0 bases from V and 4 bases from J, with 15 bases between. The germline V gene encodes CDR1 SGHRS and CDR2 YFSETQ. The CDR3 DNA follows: TGCGCCAGCAGCTTGGTACCCCGGGGAAGGCCAGATACGCAGTATTTT. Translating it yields CASSLVPRGRPDTQYF. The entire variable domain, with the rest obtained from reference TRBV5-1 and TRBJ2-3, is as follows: KAGVTQTPRYLIKTRGQQVTLSCSPISGHRSVSWYQQTPGQGLQFLFEYFSETQRNKGNFPGRFSGRQFSNSRSEMNVSTLELGDSALYLCASSLVPRGRPDTQYFGPGTRLTVL.

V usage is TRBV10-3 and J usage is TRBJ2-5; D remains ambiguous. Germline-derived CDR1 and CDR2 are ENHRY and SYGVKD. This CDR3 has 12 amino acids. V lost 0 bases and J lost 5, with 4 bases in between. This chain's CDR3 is CAISESAETQYF. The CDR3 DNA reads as TGTGCCATCAGTGAGTCTGCCGAGACCCAGTACTTC.

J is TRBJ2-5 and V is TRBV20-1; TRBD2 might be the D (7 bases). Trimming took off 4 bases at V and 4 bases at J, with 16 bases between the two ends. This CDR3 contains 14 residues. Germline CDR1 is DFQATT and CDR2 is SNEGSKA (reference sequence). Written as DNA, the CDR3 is TGCAGTGCTACGAGGGGGGGGGTTGGAGAGACCCAGTACTTC. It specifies CSATRGGVGETQYF.

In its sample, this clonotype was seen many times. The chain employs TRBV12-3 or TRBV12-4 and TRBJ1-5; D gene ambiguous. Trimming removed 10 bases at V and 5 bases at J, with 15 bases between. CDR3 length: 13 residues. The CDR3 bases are TGTGCCACCCGCGGAGAAATAGATCAGCCCCAGCATTTT. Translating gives CATRGEIDQPQHF.

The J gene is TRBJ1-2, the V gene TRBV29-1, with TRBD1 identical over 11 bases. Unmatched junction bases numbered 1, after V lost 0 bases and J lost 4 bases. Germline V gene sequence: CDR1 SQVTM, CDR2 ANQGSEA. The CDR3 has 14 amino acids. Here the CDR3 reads CSVEEGQGGYGYTF. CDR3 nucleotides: TGCAGCGTTGAAGAGGGACAGGGGGGCTATGGCTACACCTTC. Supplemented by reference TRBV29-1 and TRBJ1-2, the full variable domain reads SAVISQKPSRDICQRGTSLTIQCQVDSQVTMMFWYRQQPGQSLTLIATANQGSEATYESGFVIDKFPISRPNLTFSTLTVSNMSPEDSSIYLCSVEEGQGGYGYTFGSGTRLTVV.